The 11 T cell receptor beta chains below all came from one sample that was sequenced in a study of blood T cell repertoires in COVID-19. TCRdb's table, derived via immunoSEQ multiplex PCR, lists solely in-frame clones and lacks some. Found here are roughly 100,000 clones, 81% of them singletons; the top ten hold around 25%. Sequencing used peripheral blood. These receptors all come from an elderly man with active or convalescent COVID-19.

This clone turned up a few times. CDR3 protein: CASSSGQGGSGTEAFF. DNA for the CDR3: TGTGCCAGCAGCTCCGGACAGGGGGGTAGTGGCACTGAAGCTTTCTTT. The chain joins TRBV7-2 to TRBJ1-1, with 10 bases that match TRBD1. The CDR3 has 16 residues. Germline V lookup: CDR1 SGHTA, CDR2 FQGNSA. The V gene end was trimmed by 4 bases and the J gene end by 4 bases; junction bases not matched to a gene: 9.

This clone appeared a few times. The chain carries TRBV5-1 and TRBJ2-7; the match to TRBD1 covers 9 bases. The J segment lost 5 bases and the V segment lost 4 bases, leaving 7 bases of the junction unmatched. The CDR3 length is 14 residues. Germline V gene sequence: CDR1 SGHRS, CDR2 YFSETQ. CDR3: CASSTGDRVHEQYF. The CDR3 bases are TGCGCCAGCAGCACTGGGGACAGGGTCCACGAGCAGTACTTC.

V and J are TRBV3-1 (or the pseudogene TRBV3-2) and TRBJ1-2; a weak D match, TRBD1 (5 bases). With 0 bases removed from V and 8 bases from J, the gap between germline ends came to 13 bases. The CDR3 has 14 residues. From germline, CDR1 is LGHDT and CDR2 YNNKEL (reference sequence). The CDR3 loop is CASSQDRQIKGYTF. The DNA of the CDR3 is TGTGCCAGCAGCCAAGATCGACAGATTAAGGGCTACACCTTC.

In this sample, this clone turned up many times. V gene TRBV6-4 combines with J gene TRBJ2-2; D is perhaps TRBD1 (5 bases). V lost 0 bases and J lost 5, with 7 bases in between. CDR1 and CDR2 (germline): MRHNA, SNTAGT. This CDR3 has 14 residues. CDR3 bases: TGTGCCAGCAGTGACTCGGCAGGGACCGGGGAGCTGTTTTTT. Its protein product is CASSDSAGTGELFF.

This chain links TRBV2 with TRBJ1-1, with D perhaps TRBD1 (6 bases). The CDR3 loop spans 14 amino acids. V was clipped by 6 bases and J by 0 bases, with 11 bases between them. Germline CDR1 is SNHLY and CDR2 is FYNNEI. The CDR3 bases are TGTGCCAGCAGATTGGACAGCCTGAACACTGAAGCTTTCTTT. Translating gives CASRLDSLNTEAFF.

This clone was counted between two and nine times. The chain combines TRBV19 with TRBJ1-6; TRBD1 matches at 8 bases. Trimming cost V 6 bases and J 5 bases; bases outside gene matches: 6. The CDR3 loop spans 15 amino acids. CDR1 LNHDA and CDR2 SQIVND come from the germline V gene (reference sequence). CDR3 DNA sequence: TGTGCCAGTAGGAACTACAGGGGGGATAATTCACCCCTCCACTTT. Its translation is CASRNYRGDNSPLHF.

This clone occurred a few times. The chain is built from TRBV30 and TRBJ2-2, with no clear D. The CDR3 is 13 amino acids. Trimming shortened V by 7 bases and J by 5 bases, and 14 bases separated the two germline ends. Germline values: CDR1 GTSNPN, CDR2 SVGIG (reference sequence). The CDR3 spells CAYGPARTGELFF. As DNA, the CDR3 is TGTGCCTACGGTCCGGCGAGGACCGGGGAGCTGTTTTTT. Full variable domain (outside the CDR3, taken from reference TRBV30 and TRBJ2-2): SQTIHQWPATLVQPVGSPLSLECTVEGTSNPNLYWYRQAAGRGLQLLFYSVGIGQISSEVPQNLSASRPQDRQFILSSKKLLLSDSGFYLCAYGPARTGELFFGEGSRLTVL.

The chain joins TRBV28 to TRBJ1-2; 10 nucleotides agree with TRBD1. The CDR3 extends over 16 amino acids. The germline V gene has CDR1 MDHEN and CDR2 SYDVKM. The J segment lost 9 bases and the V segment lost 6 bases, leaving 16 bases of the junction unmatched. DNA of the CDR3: TGTGCCAGCAGCCACCGCCCGGGACAGGGGTCATTAAGCTACACCTTC. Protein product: CASSHRPGQGSLSYTF.

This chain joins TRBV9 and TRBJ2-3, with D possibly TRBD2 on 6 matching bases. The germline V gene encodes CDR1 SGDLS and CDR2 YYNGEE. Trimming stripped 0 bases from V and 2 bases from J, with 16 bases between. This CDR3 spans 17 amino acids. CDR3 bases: TGTGCCAGCAGCGTAGCTGGGGGGTCACGCTTCACAGATACGCAGTATTTT. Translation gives CASSVAGGSRFTDTQYF.

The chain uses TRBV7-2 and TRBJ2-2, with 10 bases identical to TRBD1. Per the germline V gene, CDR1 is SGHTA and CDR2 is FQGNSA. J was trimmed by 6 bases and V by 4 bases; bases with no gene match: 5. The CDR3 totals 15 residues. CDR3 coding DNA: TGTGCCAGCAGCTCCCGGACAGGGGGTTCCGGGGAGCTGTTTTTT. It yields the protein CASSSRTGGSGELFF.

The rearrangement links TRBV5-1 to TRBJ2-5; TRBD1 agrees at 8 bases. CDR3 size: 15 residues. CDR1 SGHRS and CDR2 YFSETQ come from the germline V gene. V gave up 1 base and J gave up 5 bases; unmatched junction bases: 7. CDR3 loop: CASSLSAGGQETQYF. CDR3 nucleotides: TGCGCCAGCAGCTTGTCGGCAGGGGGCCAGGAGACCCAGTACTTC.